The sequence of this TCR beta chain was determined in a study of shared clonotypes between healthy human individuals. It was 150 to 200 ng DNA, 33,000 or so T cell genomes, that sorted-subset replicate PCRs used. In the original processing: Filtering differed since immunoSEQ provided only junctions, with no quality scores. The repertoire was sequenced with immunoSEQ multiplex PCR; TCRdb's copy has only in-frame clones and lacks some. The D gene and trimming were derived from the DNA, and the V and J assignments and clone size from that table. Of over a million clones listed, 65% to 80% are singletons. With 3 bases clipped from V and 1 base from J, the junction kept 9 bases outside the gene matches. Looked up from germline, CDR1 is SGHDT and CDR2 is YYEEEE. The length of the CDR3 is 17 residues.

The source is a man younger than 35 in good health. The gene calls are TRBV5-6 and TRBJ1-2; 10 bases agree with TRBD1. The sample was memory CD4+ T cells sorted from blood. Noted subset: CD45RA-negative fraction. CDR3 sequence (DNA): TGTGCCAGCAGCTCCTCCGGGACAGGGGCGGGTAACTATGGCTACACCTTC. It codes for CASSSSGTGAGNYGYTF.